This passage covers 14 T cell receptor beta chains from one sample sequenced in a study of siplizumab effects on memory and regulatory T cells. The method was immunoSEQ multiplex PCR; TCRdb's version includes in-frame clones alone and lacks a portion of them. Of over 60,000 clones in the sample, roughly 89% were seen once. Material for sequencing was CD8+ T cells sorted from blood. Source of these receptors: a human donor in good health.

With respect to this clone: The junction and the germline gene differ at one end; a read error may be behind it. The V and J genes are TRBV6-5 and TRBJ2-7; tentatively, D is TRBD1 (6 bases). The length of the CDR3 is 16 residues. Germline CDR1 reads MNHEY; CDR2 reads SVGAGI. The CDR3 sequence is CAGSYQPGHPSYEQYF. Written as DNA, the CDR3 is TGTGCCGGCAGTTACCAGCCGGGACACCCGTCCTACGAGCAGTACTTC.

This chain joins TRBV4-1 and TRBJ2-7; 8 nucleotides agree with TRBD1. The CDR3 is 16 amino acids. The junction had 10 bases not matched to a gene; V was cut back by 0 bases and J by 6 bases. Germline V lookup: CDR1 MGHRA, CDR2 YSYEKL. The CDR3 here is CASSQDNQGASLEQYF. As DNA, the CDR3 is TGCGCCAGCAGCCAAGATAACCAGGGGGCAAGCCTCGAGCAGTACTTC.

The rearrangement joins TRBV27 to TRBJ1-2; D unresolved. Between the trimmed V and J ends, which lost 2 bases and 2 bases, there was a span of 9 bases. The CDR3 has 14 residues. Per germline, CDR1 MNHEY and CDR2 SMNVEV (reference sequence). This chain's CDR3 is CASSLGAVNYGYTF. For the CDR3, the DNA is TGTGCCAGCAGTTTAGGTGCAGTCAACTATGGCTACACCTTC.

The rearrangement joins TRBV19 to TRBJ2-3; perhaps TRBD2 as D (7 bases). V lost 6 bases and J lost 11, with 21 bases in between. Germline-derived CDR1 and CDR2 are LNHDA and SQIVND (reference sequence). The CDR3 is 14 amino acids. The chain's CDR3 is CASRGAAGAGEQYF. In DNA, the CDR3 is TGTGCCAGTAGAGGGGCGGCGGGGGCAGGGGAGCAGTATTTT.

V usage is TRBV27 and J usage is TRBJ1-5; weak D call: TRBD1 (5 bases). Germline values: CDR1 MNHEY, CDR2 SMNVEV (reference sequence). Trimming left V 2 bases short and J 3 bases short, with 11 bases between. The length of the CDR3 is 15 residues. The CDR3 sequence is CASSLSQGLNQPQHF. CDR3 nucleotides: TGTGCCAGCAGTTTAAGCCAGGGTCTCAATCAGCCCCAGCATTTT.

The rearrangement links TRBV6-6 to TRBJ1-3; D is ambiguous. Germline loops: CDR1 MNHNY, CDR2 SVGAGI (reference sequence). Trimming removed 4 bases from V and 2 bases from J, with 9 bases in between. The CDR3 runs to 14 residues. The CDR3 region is CASSFWNPGNTIYF. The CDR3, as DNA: TGTGCCAGCAGTTTTTGGAATCCTGGAAACACCATATATTTT.

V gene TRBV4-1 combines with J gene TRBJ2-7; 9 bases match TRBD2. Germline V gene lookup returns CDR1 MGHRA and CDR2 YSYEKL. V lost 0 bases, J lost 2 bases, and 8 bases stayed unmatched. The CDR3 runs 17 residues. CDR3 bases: TGCGCCAGCAGCCAAGATTATACTAGCGGGCCCGCCTACGAGCAGTACTTC. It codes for CASSQDYTSGPAYEQYF.

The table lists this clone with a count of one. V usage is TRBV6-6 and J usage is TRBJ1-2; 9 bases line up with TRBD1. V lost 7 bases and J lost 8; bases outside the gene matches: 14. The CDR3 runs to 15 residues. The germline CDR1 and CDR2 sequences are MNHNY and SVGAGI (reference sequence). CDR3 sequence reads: CASTSWDREFRGYTF. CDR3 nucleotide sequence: TGTGCCAGCACATCCTGGGACAGGGAGTTTCGGGGCTACACCTTC.

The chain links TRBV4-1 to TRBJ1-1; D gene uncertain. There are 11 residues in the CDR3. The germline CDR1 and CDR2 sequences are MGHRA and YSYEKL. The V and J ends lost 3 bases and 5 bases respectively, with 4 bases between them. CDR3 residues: CASSQRTEAFF. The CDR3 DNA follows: TGCGCCAGCAGCCAGAGGACTGAAGCTTTCTTT.

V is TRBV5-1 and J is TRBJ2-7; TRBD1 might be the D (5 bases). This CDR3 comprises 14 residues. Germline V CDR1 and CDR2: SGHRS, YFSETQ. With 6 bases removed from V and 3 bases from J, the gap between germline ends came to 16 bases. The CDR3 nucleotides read TGCGCCAGCACCCATCCCCAAGACAGCTACGAGCAGTACTTC. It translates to CASTHPQDSYEQYF. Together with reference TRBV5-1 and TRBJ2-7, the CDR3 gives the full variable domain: KAGVTQTPRYLIKTRGQQVTLSCSPISGHRSVSWYQQTPGQGLQFLFEYFSETQRNKGNFPGRFSGRQFSNSRSEMNVSTLELGDSALYLCASTHPQDSYEQYFGPGTRLTVT.

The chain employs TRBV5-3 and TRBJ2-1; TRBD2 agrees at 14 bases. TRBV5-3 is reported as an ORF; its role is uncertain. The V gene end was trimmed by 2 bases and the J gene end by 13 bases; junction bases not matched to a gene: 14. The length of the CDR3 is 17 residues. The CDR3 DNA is TGTGCCAGAAGCTTCCCCCTGGAGGGACTAGCGGGAGATGGACAGTTCTTC. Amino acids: CARSFPLEGLAGDGQFF.

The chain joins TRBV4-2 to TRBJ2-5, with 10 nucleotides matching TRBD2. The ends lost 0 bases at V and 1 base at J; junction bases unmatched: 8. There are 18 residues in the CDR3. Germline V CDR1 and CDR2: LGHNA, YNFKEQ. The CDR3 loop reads CASSQDHGLAEFQETQYF. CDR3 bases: TGTGCCAGCAGCCAAGATCACGGACTAGCGGAATTCCAAGAGACCCAGTACTTC.

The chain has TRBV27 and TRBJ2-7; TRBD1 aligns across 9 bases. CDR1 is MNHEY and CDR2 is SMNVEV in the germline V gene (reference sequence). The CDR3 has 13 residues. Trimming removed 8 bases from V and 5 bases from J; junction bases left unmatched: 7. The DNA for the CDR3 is TGTGCCAGCCGGACAGGGGCTTCCAACGAGCAGTACTTC. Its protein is CASRTGASNEQYF.

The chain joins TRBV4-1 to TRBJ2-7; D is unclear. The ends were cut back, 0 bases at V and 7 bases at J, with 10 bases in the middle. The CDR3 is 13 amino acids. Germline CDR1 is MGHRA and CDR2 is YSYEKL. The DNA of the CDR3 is TGCGCCAGCAGCCAAGACTCCGACGGGGAGCAGTACTTC. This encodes CASSQDSDGEQYF.